Listed here are 25 T cell receptor beta chains from one sample, sequenced in a study of blood T cell repertoires in COVID-19 (dated by TCRdb to between 2020 and 2021). The method behind the library was the immunoSEQ multiplex PCR assay. Imported from immuneACCESS, the table was reduced by TCRdb to in-frame sequences with V and J called. These copies leave out some clones; in studies compared against another copy, an unresolved V gene accounts for under half, and the cause of the remainder is not known. The sample table shows approximately 280,000 clones, and around 90% are seen once. Roughly 9.1% of the sample lies in the top ten. Sequenced sample: peripheral blood. The source of these receptors is a man between 18 and 29 years old with active or convalescent COVID-19.

The genes are TRBV6-1 and TRBJ2-1, with 8 nucleotides matching TRBD2. The V gene's germline CDR1 is MNHNS and CDR2 SASEGT. Trimming removed 0 bases from V and 1 base from J; junction bases left unmatched: 8. The CDR3 runs 18 residues. CDR3 amino acids: CASSEALGGARSYNEQFF. CDR3 in DNA: TGTGCCAGCAGTGAAGCGCTCGGGGGGGCGAGGTCCTACAATGAGCAGTTCTTC.

The rearrangement uses TRBV5-1 and TRBJ1-2; D unclear. Germline V gives CDR1 SGHRS, CDR2 YFSETQ. Trimming removed 5 bases at V and 3 bases at J, with 11 bases between. This CDR3 has 13 residues. CDR3 bases: TGCGCCAGCAGAATGTTTAGCTACTATGGCTACACCTTC. This gives the protein CASRMFSYYGYTF.

This chain joins TRBV7-8 and TRBJ1-5, with 7 bases fitting TRBD1. V shed 4 bases and J 5 bases; nucleotides not matched to a gene: 2. This CDR3 is 13 amino acids long. Germline-derived CDR1 and CDR2 are SGHVS and FQNEAQ. CDR3 DNA: TGTGCCAGCAGCTCAACAGGGGATCAGCCCCAGCATTTT. This gives the protein CASSSTGDQPQHF.

The rearrangement links TRBV25-1 to TRBJ1-1; D is uncertain. Germline CDR1 MGHDK, CDR2 SYGVNS. The CDR3 loop spans 16 amino acids. V lost 1 base to trimming and J lost 4 bases, with 16 bases between them. The CDR3 nucleotides are TGTGCCAGCAGTGAATTTGGCGGAGGATTTGGCACTGAAGCTTTCTTT. Protein product: CASSEFGGGFGTEAFF.

The chain recombines TRBV29-1 with TRBJ2-7; D is possibly TRBD2 (7 bases). The CDR3 contains 14 residues. The germline V gene has CDR1 SQVTM and CDR2 ANQGSEA. The V gene lost 3 bases and the J gene lost 2 bases, with 14 bases spanning the gap. CDR3 DNA sequence: TGCAGCGTTGAGGGTCGGGGGGCACCCTACGAGCAGTACTTC. The encoded protein is CSVEGRGAPYEQYF.

The V gene is TRBV4-2, the J gene TRBJ2-5; D is unresolved. V was clipped by 1 base and J by 5 bases, with 11 bases between them. Germline-derived CDR1 and CDR2 are LGHNA and YNFKEQ. The CDR3 is 14 residues long. CDR3 bases: TGTGCCAGCAGCCAAGTTGCCAGCGCCGAGACCCAGTACTTC. Its protein is CASSQVASAETQYF.

This clone came up once. The V gene is TRBV15, the J gene TRBJ1-3; 7 bases are shared with TRBD1. The junction had 5 bases not matched to a gene; V was cut back by 4 bases and J by 2 bases. The germline CDR1 and CDR2 sequences are LNHNV and YYDKDF (reference sequence). This CDR3 spans 15 amino acids. The CDR3: CATSTDRATGNTIYF. DNA of the CDR3: TGTGCCACCAGCACAGACAGGGCAACTGGAAACACCATATATTTT.

The chain uses TRBV5-5 and TRBJ1-4, with 10 bases lining up with TRBD1. Unmatched junction bases numbered 4, after V lost 0 bases and J lost 2 bases. CDR1 and CDR2 (germline): SGHKS, YYEKEE (reference sequence). CDR3 size: 17 residues. The CDR3 loop reads CASSLVGQGWTNEKLFF. CDR3 sequence (DNA): TGTGCCAGCAGCTTGGTGGGACAGGGGTGGACTAATGAAAAACTGTTTTTT.

The sample holds one count of this clone. V gene TRBV28 combines with J gene TRBJ1-1; D remains unclear. Trimming removed 6 bases from V and 4 bases from J, with 18 bases in between. Germline CDR1 and CDR2: MDHEN and SYDVKM. The CDR3 extends over 15 amino acids. The chain's CDR3 is CASSHYTRGRTEAFF. CDR3 bases: TGTGCCAGCAGCCATTATACAAGAGGTCGCACTGAAGCTTTCTTT.

This clone was found a few times. The V call is TRBV9, the J call TRBJ1-2; TRBD1 is a possible D gene (5 bases). This CDR3 is 15 amino acids long. From germline, CDR1 is SGDLS and CDR2 YYNGEE. Between the trimmed V and J ends, which lost 3 bases and 2 bases, there was a span of 14 bases. CDR3 nucleotide sequence: TGTGCCAGCAGCGGGTGGGGGGAGAGAAACTATGGCTACACCTTC. It yields the protein CASSGWGERNYGYTF.

As DNA, the CDR3 is TGCGCCAGCAGCTTGGACACAGCGAACACTGAAGCTTTCTTT. This gives the protein CASSLDTANTEAFF. The V call is TRBV5-1, the J call TRBJ1-1; D uncertain. Germline V gene sequence: CDR1 SGHRS, CDR2 YFSETQ. Trimming removed 0 bases at V and 1 base at J, with 7 bases between. This CDR3 has 14 residues.

This sequence joins TRBV6-5 and TRBJ1-2; a possible D gene is TRBD1 (5 bases). The CDR3 spans 13 residues. Trimming shortened V by 7 bases and J by 5 bases, and 14 bases separated the two germline ends. Germline V gene data show CDR1 as MNHEY and CDR2 as SVGAGI. The CDR3 sequence: CASTDRHSYGYTF. For the CDR3, the DNA is TGTGCCAGCACCGACAGACACTCATATGGCTACACCTTC.

The V and J genes are TRBV29-1 and TRBJ1-4; D gene uncertain. This CDR3 is built from 13 residues. The V end was cut by 7 bases, the J end by 0 bases, with 9 bases between. Germline V CDR1 and CDR2: SQVTM, ANQGSEA. The CDR3 reads CSAGDTTNEKLFF. The CDR3 DNA is TGCAGCGCCGGAGATACAACTAATGAAAAACTGTTTTTT.

The chain carries TRBV11-2 and TRBJ1-1; D call uncertain. This CDR3 region has 15 residues. The V gene lost 2 bases and the J gene lost 6 bases, with 16 bases spanning the gap. Germline values: CDR1 SGHAT, CDR2 FQNNGV. The CDR3 nucleotides are TGTGCCAGCAGCTTAACAGATCAGCCCTGGGCTGAAGCTTTCTTT. Encoded protein: CASSLTDQPWAEAFF.

The rearrangement uses TRBV4-1 and TRBJ1-1; 8 bases map to TRBD1. The V and J ends lost 1 base and 5 bases, in that order; junction bases with no gene match: 15. From germline, CDR1 is MGHRA and CDR2 YSYEKL. This CDR3 spans 18 amino acids. The CDR3 DNA sequence: TGCGCCAGCAGCCAAGGTGGACAGGGTCTTAGGTCGGTAACTGAAGCTTTCTTT. Translation: CASSQGGQGLRSVTEAFF.

The chain links TRBV27 to TRBJ1-2, with TRBD1 as a possible D gene (6 bases). Deletions cut 6 bases from V and 5 bases from J, with 16 bases between. Germline V CDR1 and CDR2: MNHEY, SMNVEV (reference sequence). The CDR3 spans 14 residues. This CDR3 is CASRAFGGSYGYTF. CDR3 nucleotides: TGTGCCAGCAGAGCGTTTGGGGGCTCTTATGGCTACACCTTC.

As DNA, the CDR3 is TGTGCCAGTAGAACCGGGACTAGCGGGCCCACAGATACGCAGTATTTT. This encodes CASRTGTSGPTDTQYF. The rearrangement links TRBV19 to TRBJ2-3; 12 nucleotides line up with TRBD2. The CDR3 sequence is 16 residues long. CDR1 is LNHDA, CDR2 SQIVND, per germline (reference sequence). V shed 6 bases, J shed 2 bases, and the junction held 6 bases outside the gene matches.

The CDR3 loop reads CSVVTGFQETQYF. The CDR3 DNA sequence: TGCAGCGTGGTCACAGGGTTCCAAGAGACCCAGTACTTC. V and J are TRBV29-1 and TRBJ2-5, with D possibly TRBD1 on 6 matching bases. Germline CDR1 is SQVTM and CDR2 is ANQGSEA. This CDR3 comprises 13 residues. The V and J ends lost 6 bases and 1 base respectively, with 12 bases between them.

The genes are TRBV6-5 and TRBJ1-1, with TRBD1 matching 8 bases. This CDR3 contains 13 residues. The V and J ends lost 6 bases and 4 bases, in that order; junction bases with no gene match: 4. CDR1 is MNHEY, CDR2 SVGAGI, per germline. The CDR3, as DNA: TGTGCCAGCAGGGACAGGGTCTCCACTGAAGCTTTCTTT. Translated: CASRDRVSTEAFF.

J is TRBJ1-2 and V is TRBV10-3; maybe TRBD1 (6 bases). Per the germline V gene, CDR1 is ENHRY and CDR2 is SYGVKD. CDR3 length: 13 residues. Trimming removed 2 bases from V and 6 bases from J, with 10 bases in between. CDR3 sequence reads: CAISERDIHGYTF. The DNA of the CDR3 is TGTGCCATCAGTGAGCGGGACATCCATGGCTACACCTTC.

Of note for this clone: Other DNA sequences in the sample encode the same CDR3. This rearrangement joins TRBV12-3 or TRBV12-4 to TRBJ1-2; D remains ambiguous. Trimming pared 3 bases from V and 1 base from J, leaving 6 bases between. The CDR3 runs to 13 residues. The CDR3: CASSLTRNYGYTF. CDR3 coding DNA: TGTGCCAGCAGTTTGACTCGTAACTATGGCTACACCTTC.

The chain carries TRBV9 and TRBJ2-1; 7 bases line up with TRBD2. This CDR3 is 16 amino acids long. V shed 3 bases and J 2 bases; nucleotides not matched to a gene: 8. Germline CDR1 reads SGDLS; CDR2 reads YYNGEE. In nucleotides, the CDR3 is TGTGCCAGCAGCGCTATCGGGGGGTTCCCCTACAATGAGCAGTTCTTC. It codes for CASSAIGGFPYNEQFF. Full variable domain (remainder filled in from reference TRBV9 and TRBJ2-1): DSGVTQTPKHLITATGQRVTLRCSPRSGDLSVYWYQQSLDQGLQFLIQYYNGEERAKGNILERFSAQQFPDLHSELNLSSLELGDSALYFCASSAIGGFPYNEQFFGPGTRLTVL.

The chain couples TRBV7-8 to TRBJ1-1, with TRBD1 identical over 7 bases. V lost 5 bases, J lost 3 bases, and 9 bases stayed unmatched. CDR3 size: 15 residues. Germline V lookup: CDR1 SGHVS, CDR2 FQNEAQ. CDR3 residues: CASSPMDRPHTEAFF. CDR3 sequence (DNA): TGTGCCAGCAGCCCGATGGACAGGCCCCACACTGAAGCTTTCTTT.

V and J are TRBV3-1 (or the pseudogene TRBV3-2) and TRBJ1-1, with D hard to call. Trimming took 4 bases from V and 7 from J, leaving 10 bases between them. The CDR3 runs to 12 residues. Looked up from germline, CDR1 is LGHDT and CDR2 is YNNKEL (reference sequence). This CDR3 is CASSLLYSEAFF. In DNA form, the CDR3 reads TGTGCCAGCAGCCTATTGTACAGTGAAGCTTTCTTT.

The chain combines TRBV10-3 with TRBJ2-1, with 8 bases lining up with TRBD1. CDR1 ENHRY and CDR2 SYGVKD come from the germline V gene. The trim removed 2 bases at V and 12 bases at J, leaving 12 bases unmatched. CDR3 length equals 15 residues. CDR3 nucleotide sequence: TGTGCCATCAGTGAGCCCGGGACAGGTTCTAGTTCGCAGTTCTTC. Translation: CAISEPGTGSSSQFF.